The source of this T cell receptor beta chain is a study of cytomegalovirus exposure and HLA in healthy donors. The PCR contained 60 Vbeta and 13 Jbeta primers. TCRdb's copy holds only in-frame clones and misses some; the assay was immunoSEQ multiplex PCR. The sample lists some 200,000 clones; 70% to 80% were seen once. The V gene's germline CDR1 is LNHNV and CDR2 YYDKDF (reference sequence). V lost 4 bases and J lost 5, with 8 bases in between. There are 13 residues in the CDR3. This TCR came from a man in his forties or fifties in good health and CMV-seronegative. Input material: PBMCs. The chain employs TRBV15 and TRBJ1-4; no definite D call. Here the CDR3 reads CATSTRSNEKLFF. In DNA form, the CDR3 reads TGTGCCACCAGCACCAGGTCAAATGAAAAACTGTTTTTT.